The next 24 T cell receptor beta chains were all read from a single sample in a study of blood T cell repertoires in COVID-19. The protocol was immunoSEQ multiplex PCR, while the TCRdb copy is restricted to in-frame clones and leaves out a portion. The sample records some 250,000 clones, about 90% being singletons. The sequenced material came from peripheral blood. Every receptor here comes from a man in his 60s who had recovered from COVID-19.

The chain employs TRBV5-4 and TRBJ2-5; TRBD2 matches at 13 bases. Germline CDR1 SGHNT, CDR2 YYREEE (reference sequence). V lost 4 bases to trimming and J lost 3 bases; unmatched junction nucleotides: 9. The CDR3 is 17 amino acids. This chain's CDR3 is CASSLIGTSGEEETQYF. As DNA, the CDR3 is TGTGCCAGCAGCCTGATAGGGACTAGCGGGGAAGAAGAGACCCAGTACTTC.

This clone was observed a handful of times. The CDR3 reads CASRPAGTGDGYTF. CDR3 coding DNA: TGTGCCAGCAGGCCTGCCGGGACAGGGGACGGCTACACCTTC. V and J are TRBV28 and TRBJ1-2; 10 bases line up with TRBD1. The ends lost 6 bases at V and 8 bases at J; junction bases unmatched: 9. CDR3 length: 14 residues. The germline V gene encodes CDR1 MDHEN and CDR2 SYDVKM.

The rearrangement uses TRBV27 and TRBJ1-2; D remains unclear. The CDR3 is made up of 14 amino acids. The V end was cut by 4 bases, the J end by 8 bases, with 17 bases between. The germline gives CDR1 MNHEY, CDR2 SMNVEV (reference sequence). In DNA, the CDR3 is TGTGCCAGCAGTTCGCAAGGGCCTCGCGGGGGCTACACCTTC. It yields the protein CASSSQGPRGGYTF.

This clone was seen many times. CDR3 sequence (DNA): TGTGCCAGCAGCGCGGCCGGGACTAGGGACAATGAGCAGTTCTTC. It codes for CASSAAGTRDNEQFF. The chain recombines TRBV9 with TRBJ2-1; 8 bases map to TRBD2. CDR3 length: 15 amino acids. Germline values: CDR1 SGDLS, CDR2 YYNGEE. The V gene end was trimmed by 3 bases and the J gene end by 5 bases; junction bases not matched to a gene: 7.

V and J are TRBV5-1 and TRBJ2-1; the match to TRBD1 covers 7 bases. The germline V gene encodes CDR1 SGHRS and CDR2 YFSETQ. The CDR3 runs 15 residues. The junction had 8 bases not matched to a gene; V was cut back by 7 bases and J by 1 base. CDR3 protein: CASYLGQASYNEQFF. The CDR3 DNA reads TGCGCCAGCTATCTAGGACAGGCGTCCTACAATGAGCAGTTCTTC.

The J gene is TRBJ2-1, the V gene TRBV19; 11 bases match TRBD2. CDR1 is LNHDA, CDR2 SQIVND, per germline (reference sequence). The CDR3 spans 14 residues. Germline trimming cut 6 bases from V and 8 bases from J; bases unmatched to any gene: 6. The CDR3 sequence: CASSPRTSGHEQFF. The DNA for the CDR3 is TGTGCCAGTAGCCCGCGGACTAGCGGGCATGAGCAGTTCTTC. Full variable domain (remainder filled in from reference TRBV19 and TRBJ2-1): DGGITQSPKYLFRKEGQNVTLSCEQNLNHDAMYWYRQDPGQGLRLIYYSQIVNDFQKGDIAEGYSVSREKKESFPLTVTSAQKNPTAFYLCASSPRTSGHEQFFGPGTRLTVL.

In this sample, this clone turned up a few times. The CDR3 spells CASTERHVYEQYF. In DNA form, the CDR3 reads TGTGCCAGCACCGAAAGACACGTCTACGAGCAGTACTTC. The chain joins TRBV6-5 to TRBJ2-7; D is undetermined. The V gene lost 7 bases and the J gene lost 3 bases, with 13 bases spanning the gap. The CDR3 has 13 residues. From germline, CDR1 is MNHEY and CDR2 SVGAGI.

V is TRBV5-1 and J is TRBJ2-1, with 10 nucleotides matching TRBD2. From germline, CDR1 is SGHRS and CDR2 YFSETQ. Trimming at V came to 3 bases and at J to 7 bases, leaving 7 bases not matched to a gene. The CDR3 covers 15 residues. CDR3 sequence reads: CASSYSGGIKNEQFF. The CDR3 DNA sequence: TGCGCCAGCAGCTATAGCGGGGGGATTAAGAATGAGCAGTTCTTC.

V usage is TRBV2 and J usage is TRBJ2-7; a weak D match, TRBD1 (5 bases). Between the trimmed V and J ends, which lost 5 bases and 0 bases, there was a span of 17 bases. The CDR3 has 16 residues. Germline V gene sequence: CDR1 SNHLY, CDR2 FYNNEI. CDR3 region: CASSPGQGASSYEQYV. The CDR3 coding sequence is TGTGCCAGCAGTCCGGGTCAAGGGGCCAGCTCCTACGAGCAGTACGTC.

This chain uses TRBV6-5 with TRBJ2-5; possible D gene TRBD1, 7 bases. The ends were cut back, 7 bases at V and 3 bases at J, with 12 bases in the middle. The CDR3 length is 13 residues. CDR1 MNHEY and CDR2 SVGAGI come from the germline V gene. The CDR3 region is CASKVRGEETQYF. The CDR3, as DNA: TGTGCCAGCAAAGTCAGGGGGGAAGAGACCCAGTACTTC.

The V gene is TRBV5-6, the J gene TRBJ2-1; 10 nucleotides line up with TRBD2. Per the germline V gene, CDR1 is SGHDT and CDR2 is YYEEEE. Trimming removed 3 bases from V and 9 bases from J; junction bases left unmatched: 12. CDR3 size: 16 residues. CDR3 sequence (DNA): TGTGCCAGCAGCTCGGCGGGACTAGCGACGGTAAGTGAGCAGTTCTTC. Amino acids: CASSSAGLATVSEQFF.

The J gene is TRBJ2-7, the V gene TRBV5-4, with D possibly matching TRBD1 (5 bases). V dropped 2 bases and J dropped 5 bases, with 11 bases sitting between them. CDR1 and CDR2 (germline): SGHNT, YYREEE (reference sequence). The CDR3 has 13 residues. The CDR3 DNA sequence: TGTGCCAGCAGCTTTAAGGGGTCCGACGAGCAGTACTTC. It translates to CASSFKGSDEQYF.

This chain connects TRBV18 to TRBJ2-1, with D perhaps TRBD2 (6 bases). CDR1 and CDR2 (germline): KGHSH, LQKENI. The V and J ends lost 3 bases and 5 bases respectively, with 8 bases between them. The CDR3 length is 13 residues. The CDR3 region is CASSPAGNNEQFF. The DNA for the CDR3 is TGTGCCAGCTCACCTGCGGGAAACAATGAGCAGTTCTTC.

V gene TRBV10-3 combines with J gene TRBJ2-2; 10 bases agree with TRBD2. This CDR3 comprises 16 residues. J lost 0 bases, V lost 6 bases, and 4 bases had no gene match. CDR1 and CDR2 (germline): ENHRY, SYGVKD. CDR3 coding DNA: TGTGCCATCAGCCGGACTAGCGGAACGAACACCGGGGAGCTGTTTTTT. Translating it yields CAISRTSGTNTGELFF.

The DNA for the CDR3 is TGTGCTAGTGGCTACCGACAGGGTATGGGCTACACCTTC. Residues: CASGYRQGMGYTF. This chain joins TRBV12-5 and TRBJ1-2, with TRBD1 matching 7 bases. CDR1 is LGHNT, CDR2 FRNRAP, per germline. The CDR3 is made up of 13 amino acids. With 6 bases clipped from V and 8 bases from J, the junction kept 9 bases outside the gene matches.

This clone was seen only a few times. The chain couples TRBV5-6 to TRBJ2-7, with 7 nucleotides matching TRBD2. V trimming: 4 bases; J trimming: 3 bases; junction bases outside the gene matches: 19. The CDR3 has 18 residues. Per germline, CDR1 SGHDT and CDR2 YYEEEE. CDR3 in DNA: TGTGCCAGCAGCGCCGGACTAGGCGCCTCCTGGGGCTTCTACGAGCAGTACTTC. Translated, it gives CASSAGLGASWGFYEQYF. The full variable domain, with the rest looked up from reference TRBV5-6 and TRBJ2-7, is DAGVTQSPTHLIKTRGQQVTLRCSPKSGHDTVSWYQQALGQGPQFIFQYYEEEERQRGNFPDRFSGHQFPNYSSELNVNALLLGDSALYLCASSAGLGASWGFYEQYFGPGTRLTVT.

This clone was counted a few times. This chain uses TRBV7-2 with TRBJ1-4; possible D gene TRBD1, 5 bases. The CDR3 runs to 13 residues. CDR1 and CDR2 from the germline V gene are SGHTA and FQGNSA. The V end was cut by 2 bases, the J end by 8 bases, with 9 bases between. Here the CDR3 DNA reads TGTGCCAGCAGCTTACAGGGTCCAGAAAAACTGTTTTTT. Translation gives CASSLQGPEKLFF.

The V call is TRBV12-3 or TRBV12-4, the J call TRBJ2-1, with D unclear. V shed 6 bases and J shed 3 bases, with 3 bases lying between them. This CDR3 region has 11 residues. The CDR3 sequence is CASSRYNEQFF. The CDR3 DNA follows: TGTGCCAGCAGCCGCTACAATGAGCAGTTCTTC.

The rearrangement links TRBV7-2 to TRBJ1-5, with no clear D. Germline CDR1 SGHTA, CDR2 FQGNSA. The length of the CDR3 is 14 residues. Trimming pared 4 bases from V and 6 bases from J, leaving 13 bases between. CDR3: CASSSGSIPQPQHF. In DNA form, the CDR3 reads TGTGCCAGCAGCTCAGGTAGTATTCCTCAGCCCCAGCATTTT.

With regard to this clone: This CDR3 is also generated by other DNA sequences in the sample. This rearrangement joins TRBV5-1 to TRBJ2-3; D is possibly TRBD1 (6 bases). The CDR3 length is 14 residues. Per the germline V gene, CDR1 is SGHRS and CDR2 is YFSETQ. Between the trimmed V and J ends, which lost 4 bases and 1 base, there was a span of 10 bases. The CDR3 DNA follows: TGCGCCAGCAGCACGGGACAAGGCACAGATACGCAGTATTTT. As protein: CASSTGQGTDTQYF.

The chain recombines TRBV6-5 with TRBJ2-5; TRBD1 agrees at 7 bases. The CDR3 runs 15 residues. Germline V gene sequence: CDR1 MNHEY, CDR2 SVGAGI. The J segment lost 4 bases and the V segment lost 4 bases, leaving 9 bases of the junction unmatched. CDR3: CASSSNRQGGETQYF. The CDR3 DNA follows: TGTGCCAGCAGTTCTAACCGACAGGGTGGAGAGACCCAGTACTTC.

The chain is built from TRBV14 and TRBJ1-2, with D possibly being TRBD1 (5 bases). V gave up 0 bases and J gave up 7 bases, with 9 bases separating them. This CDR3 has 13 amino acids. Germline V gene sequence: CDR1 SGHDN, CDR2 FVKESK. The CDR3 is CASSQDRGSGYTF. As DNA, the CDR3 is TGTGCCAGCAGCCAAGATCGGGGGAGTGGCTACACCTTC.

The CDR3 sequence is CASSFGGGTSNQPQHF. In nucleotides, the CDR3 is TGTGCCAGCAGTTTCGGAGGGGGCACGAGCAATCAGCCCCAGCATTTT. This rearrangement joins TRBV27 to TRBJ1-5; 7 bases are a match to TRBD1. The ends lost 3 bases at V and 1 base at J; junction bases unmatched: 6. Germline CDR1 MNHEY, CDR2 SMNVEV (reference sequence). The CDR3 sequence is 16 residues long.

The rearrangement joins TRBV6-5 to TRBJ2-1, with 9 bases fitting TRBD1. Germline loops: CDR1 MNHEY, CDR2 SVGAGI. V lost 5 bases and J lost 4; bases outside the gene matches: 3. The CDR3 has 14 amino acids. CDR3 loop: CASSRGQGYNEQFF. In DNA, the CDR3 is TGTGCCAGCAGTCGGGGACAGGGTTACAATGAGCAGTTCTTC.